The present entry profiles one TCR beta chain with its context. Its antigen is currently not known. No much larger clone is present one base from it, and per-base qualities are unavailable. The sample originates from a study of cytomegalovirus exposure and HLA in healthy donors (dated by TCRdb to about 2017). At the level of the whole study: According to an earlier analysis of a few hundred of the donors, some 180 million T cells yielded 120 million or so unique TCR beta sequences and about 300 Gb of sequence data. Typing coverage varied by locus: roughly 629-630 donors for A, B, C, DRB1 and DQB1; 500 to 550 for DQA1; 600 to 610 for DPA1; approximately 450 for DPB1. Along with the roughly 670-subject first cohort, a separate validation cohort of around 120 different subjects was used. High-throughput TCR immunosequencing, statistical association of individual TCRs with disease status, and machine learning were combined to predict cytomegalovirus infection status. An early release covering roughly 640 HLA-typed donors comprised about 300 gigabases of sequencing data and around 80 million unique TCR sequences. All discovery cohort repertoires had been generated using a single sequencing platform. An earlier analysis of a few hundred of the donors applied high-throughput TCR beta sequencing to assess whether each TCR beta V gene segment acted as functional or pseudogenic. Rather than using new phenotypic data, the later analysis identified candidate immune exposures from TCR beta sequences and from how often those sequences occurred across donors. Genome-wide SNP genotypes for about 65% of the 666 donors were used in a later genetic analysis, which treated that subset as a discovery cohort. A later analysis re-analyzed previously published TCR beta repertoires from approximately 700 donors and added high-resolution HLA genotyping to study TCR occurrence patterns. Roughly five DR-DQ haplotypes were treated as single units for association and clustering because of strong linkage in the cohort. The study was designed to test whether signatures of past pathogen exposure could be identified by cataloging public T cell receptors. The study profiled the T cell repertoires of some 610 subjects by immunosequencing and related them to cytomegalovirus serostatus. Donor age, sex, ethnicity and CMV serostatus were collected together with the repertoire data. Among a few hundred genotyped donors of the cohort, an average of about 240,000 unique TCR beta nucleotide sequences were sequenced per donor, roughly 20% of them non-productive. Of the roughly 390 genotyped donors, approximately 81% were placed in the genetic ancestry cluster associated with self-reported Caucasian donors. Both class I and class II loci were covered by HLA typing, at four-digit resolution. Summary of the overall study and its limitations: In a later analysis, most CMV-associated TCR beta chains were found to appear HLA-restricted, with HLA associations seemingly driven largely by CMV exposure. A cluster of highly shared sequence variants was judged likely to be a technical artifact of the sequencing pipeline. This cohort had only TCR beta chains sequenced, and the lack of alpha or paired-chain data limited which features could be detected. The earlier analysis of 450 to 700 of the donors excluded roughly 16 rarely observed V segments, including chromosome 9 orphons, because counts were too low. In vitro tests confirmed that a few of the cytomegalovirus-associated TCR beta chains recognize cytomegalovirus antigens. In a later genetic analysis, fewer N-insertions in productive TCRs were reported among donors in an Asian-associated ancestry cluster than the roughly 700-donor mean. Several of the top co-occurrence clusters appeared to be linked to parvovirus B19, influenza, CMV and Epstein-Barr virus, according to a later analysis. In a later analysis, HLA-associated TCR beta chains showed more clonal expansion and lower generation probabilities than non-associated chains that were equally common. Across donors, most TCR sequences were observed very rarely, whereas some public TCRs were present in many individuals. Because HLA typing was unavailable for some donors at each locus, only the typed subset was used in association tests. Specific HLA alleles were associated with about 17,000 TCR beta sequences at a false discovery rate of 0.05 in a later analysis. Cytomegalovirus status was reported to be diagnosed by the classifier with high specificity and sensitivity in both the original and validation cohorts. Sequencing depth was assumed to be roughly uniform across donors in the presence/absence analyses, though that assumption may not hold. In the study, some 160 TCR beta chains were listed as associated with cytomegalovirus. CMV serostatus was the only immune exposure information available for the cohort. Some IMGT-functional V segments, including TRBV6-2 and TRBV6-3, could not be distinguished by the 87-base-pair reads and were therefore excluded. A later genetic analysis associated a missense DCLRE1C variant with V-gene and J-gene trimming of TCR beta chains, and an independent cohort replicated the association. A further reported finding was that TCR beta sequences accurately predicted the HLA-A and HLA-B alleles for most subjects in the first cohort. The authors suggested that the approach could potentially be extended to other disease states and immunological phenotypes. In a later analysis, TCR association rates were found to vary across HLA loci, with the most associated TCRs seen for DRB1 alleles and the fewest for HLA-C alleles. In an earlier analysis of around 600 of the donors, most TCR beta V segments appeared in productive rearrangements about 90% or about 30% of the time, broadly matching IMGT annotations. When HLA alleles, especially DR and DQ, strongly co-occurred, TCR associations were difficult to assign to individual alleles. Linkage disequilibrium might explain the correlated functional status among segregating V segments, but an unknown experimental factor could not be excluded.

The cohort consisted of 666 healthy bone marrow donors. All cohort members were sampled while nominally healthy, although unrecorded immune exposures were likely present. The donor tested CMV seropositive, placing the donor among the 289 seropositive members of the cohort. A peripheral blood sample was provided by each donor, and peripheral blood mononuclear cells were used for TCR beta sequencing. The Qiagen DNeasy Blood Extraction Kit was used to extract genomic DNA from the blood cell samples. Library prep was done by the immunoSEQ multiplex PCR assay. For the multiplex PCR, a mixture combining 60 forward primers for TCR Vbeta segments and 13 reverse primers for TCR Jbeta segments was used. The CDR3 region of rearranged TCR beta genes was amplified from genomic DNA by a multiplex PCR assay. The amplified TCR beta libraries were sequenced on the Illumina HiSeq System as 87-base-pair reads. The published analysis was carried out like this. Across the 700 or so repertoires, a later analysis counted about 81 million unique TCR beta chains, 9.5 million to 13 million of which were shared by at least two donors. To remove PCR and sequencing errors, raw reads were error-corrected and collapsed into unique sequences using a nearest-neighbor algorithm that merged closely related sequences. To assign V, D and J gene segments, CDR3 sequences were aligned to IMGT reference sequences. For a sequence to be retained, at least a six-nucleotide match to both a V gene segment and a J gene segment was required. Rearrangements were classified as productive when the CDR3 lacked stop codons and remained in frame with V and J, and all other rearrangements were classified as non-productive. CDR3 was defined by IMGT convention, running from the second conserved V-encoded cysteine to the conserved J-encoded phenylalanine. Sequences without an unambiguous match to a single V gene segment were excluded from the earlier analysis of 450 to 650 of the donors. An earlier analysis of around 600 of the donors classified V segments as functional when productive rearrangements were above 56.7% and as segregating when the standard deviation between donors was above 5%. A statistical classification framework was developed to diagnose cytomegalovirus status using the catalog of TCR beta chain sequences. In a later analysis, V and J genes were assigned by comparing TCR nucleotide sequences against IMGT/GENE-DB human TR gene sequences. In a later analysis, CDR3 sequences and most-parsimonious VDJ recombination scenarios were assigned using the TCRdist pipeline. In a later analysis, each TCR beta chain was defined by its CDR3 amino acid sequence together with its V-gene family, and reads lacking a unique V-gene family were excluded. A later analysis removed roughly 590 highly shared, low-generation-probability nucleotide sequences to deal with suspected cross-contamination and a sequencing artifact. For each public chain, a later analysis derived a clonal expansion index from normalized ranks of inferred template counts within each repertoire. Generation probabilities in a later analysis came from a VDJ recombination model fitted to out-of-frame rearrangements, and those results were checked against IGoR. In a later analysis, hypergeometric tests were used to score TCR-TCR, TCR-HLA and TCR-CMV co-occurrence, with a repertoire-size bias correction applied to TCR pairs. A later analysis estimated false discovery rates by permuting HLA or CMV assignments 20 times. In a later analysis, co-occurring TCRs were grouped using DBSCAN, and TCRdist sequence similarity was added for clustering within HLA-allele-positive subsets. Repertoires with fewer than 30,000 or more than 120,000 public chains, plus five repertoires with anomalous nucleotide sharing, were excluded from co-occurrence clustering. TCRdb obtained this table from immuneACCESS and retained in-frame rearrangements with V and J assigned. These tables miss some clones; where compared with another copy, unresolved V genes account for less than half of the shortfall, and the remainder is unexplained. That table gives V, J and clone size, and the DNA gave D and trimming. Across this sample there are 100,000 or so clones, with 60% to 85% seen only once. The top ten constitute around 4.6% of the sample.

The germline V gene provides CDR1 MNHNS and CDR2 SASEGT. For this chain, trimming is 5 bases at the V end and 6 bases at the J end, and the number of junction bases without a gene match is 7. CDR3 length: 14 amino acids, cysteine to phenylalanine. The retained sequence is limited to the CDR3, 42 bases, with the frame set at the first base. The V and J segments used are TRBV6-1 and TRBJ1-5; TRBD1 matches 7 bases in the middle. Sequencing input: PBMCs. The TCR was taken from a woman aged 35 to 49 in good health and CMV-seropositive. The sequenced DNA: TGTGCCAGCAGTTCGACAGGGTCTGGTCAGCCCCAGCATTTT. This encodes CASSSTGSGQPQHF.